This entry features one T cell receptor (beta chain) sequence. As yet, its antigen is unknown. Trimming removed 3 bases from V and 2 bases from J; junction bases left unmatched: 14. Germline V gene lookup returns CDR1 MNHEY and CDR2 SMNVEV (reference sequence). This CDR3 is built from 18 residues. In every case, the donor was a healthy Caucasian. Carrying unique molecular identifiers, the cDNA also gained a universal primer site through template switching. TCRdb passed the 5' RACE reads through MiXCR, listing each CDR3 protein once. The sample shows hundreds of thousands of distinct CDR3 sequences, roughly 12% of them seen only once. The record originates from a study of identical twins. The study's findings and limits: Potential partial confounding of zero-insertion analyses by invariant MAIT and iNKT cells was noted. Sharing of beta out-of-frame sequences by twins showed a weaker excess.

This same sample was also taken into another study, of yellow fever vaccine responses in identical twins.

The sequence was obtained from a woman aged 18-29 years in good health. Material: CD8+ T cells sorted from blood. J is TRBJ2-3 and V is TRBV27; 7 bases are a match to TRBD2. The CDR3 reads CASSFLLRTGGSTDTQYF. Here the CDR3 DNA reads TGTGCCAGCAGTTTTCTCCTACGGACGGGAGGTTCCACAGATACGCAGTATTTT.